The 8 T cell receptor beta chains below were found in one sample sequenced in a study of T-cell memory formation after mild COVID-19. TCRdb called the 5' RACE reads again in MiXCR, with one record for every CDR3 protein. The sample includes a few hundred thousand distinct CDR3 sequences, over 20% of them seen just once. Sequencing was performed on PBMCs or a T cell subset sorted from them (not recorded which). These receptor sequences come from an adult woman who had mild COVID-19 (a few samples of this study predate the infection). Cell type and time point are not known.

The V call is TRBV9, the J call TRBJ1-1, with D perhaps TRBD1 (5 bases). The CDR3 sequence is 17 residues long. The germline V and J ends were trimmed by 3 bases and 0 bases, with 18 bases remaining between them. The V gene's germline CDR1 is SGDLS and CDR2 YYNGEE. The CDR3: CASSARGGIPMNTEAFF. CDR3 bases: TGTGCCAGCAGCGCGCGGGGGGGAATTCCCATGAACACTGAAGCTTTCTTT.

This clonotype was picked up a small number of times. Here the CDR3 reads CASSLEVSGEQYF. DNA of the CDR3: TGTGCCAGCAGCTTGGAGGTTAGCGGCGAGCAGTACTTC. V is TRBV5-4 and J is TRBJ2-7; tentative D call: TRBD2 (6 bases). Looked up from germline, CDR1 is SGHNT and CDR2 is YYREEE (reference sequence). The CDR3 is 13 residues long. V lost 0 bases and J lost 6, with 10 bases in between. The whole variable domain, remainder taken from reference TRBV5-4 and TRBJ2-7, is ETGVTQSPTHLIKTRGQQVTLRCSSQSGHNTVSWYQQALGQGPQFIFQYYREEENGRGNFPPRFSGLQFPNYSSELNVNALELDDSALYLCASSLEVSGEQYFGPGTRLTVT.

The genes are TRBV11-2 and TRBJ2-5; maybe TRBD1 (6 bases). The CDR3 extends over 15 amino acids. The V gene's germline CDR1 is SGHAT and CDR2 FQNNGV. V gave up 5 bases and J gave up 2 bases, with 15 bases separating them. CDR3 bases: TGTGCCAGCAGCGCGCCCAACAGGGATCAAGAGACCCAGTACTTC. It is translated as CASSAPNRDQETQYF.

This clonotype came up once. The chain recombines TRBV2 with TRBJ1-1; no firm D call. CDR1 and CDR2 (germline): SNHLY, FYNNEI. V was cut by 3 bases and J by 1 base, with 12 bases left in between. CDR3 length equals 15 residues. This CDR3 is CASSDPGEGNTEAFF. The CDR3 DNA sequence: TGTGCCAGCAGTGATCCCGGGGAAGGGAACACTGAAGCTTTCTTT.

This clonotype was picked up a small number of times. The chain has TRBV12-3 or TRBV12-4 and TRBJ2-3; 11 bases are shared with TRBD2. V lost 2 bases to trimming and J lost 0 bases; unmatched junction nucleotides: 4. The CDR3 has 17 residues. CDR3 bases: TGTGCCAGCAGTTTACAGAGACTAGCGGGAAGCACAGATACGCAGTATTTT. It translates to CASSLQRLAGSTDTQYF.

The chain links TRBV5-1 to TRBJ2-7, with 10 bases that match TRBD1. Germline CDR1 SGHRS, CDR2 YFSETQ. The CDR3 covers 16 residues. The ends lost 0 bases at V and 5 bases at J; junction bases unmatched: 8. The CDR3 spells CASSLAPGTGVHEQYF. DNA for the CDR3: TGCGCCAGCAGCTTGGCCCCCGGGACAGGGGTCCACGAGCAGTACTTC.

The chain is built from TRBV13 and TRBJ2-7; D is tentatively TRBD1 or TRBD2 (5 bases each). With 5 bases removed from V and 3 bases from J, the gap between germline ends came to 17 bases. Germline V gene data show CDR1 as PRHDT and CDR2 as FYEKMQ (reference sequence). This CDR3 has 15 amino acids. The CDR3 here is CASSIRGREVYEQYF. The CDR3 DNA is TGTGCCAGCAGCATCCGGGGACGAGAGGTCTACGAGCAGTACTTC.

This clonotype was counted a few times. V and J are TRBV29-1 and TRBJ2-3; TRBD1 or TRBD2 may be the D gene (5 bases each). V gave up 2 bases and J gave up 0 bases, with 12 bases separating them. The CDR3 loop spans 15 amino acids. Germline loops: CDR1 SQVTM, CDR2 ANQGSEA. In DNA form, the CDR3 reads TGCAGCGTTGAACCTACCGGGGCCAGCACAGATACGCAGTATTTT. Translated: CSVEPTGASTDTQYF.